These 30 T cell receptor beta chains were sequenced from one sample in a study of T cells expressing NK-cell markers. With the 5' RACE reads reprocessed, TCRdb shows one record per CDR3 protein and no DNA. The sample's table shows roughly 180,000 distinct CDR3 sequences. What was sequenced was blood T cells: a sorted CD56 or NKG2C T cell subset, CD4+ or CD8+ T cells, or bulk PBMC T cells (not recorded which). Every receptor here comes from a woman aged 18-70 years in good health.

The chain joins TRBV20-1 to TRBJ1-1; checking the TCRdb D call of TRBD1 is not possible without DNA. Germline values: CDR1 DFQATT, CDR2 SNEGSKA (reference sequence). This CDR3 region has 14 residues. CDR3: CSAKKTGPNTEAFF.

The chain links TRBV7-9 to TRBJ2-5; TCRdb picks TRBD2, but there is no DNA to check that call. This CDR3 has 14 amino acids. Looked up from germline, CDR1 is SEHNR and CDR2 is FQNEAQ (reference sequence). CDR3 protein: CASSLGPAGETQYF.

The V and J genes are TRBV7-2 and TRBJ2-2; TCRdb's assignment of TRBD1 cannot be checked, as there is no DNA. This CDR3 has 15 residues. The germline V gene has CDR1 SGHTA and CDR2 FQGNSA. The CDR3 here is CASSLVGGLTGELFF.

The chain couples TRBV18 to TRBJ2-7; no DNA is available, so the TRBD2 call from TCRdb remains unchecked. Germline CDR1 KGHSH, CDR2 LQKENI. The CDR3 is 17 residues long. The chain's CDR3 is CASSPAVPLAGSGEQYF.

This CDR3 reads CASRRGTSGFQETQYF. The V gene is TRBV12-3 or TRBV12-4, the J gene TRBJ2-5; TCRdb picks TRBD2, but there is no DNA to check that call. The CDR3 covers 16 residues.

V is TRBV7-2 and J is TRBJ1-5. CDR3 length: 13 amino acids. Germline V gene sequence: CDR1 SGHTA, CDR2 FQGNSA. The CDR3 sequence: CASSLAIGQPQHF.

V and J are TRBV4-1 and TRBJ2-1; absent DNA, TCRdb's TRBD2 call cannot be checked. Germline V gene data show CDR1 as MGHRA and CDR2 as YSYEKL. This CDR3 has 17 amino acids. This chain's CDR3 is CASSQDTSGFSYNEQFF.

The chain combines TRBV7-8 with TRBJ2-1; the TRBD1 assignment by TCRdb is unverifiable without DNA. The CDR3 spans 18 residues. The germline gives CDR1 SGHVS, CDR2 FQNEAQ. The CDR3 reads CASSLRDAFKLNHNEQFF.

The genes are TRBV12-3 or TRBV12-4 and TRBJ2-2; TCRdb gives TRBD2 as the D gene, but with no DNA this cannot be confirmed. The CDR3 sequence is 16 residues long. CDR3 sequence: CASSFFAGSRGGELFF.

The chain combines TRBV20-1 with TRBJ2-5; TCRdb's D gene call, TRBD2, goes unchecked for lack of DNA. Germline V CDR1 and CDR2: DFQATT, SNEGSKA (reference sequence). This CDR3 contains 14 residues. The CDR3 reads CSALGTSYQETQYF.

V and J are TRBV7-7 and TRBJ2-3; TCRdb names TRBD1, which stays unverified in the absence of DNA. CDR3 length: 15 amino acids. Per the germline V gene, CDR1 is SSHAT and CDR2 is FNYEAQ (reference sequence). CDR3 in amino acids: CASSLGQGPTDTQYF.

This chain uses TRBV20-1 with TRBJ1-4; TCRdb's assignment of TRBD1 cannot be checked, as there is no DNA. The CDR3 length is 14 residues. Germline V gene lookup returns CDR1 DFQATT and CDR2 SNEGSKA (reference sequence). CDR3 amino acids: CSARGTAHNEKLFF.

The V gene is TRBV18, the J gene TRBJ1-6. The germline V gene has CDR1 KGHSH and CDR2 LQKENI. The CDR3 totals 13 residues. CDR3 residues: CASSPTDDSPLHF. Drawing the rest from reference TRBV18 and TRBJ1-6, the complete variable domain is NAGVMQNPRHLVRRRGQEARLRCSPMKGHSHVYWYRQLPEEGLKFMVYLQKENIIDESGMPKERFSAEFPKEGPSILRIQQVVRGDSAAYFCASSPTDDSPLHFGNGTRLTVT.

The V gene is TRBV20-1, the J gene TRBJ2-7; with no DNA, the TCRdb D assignment of TRBD1 cannot be verified. Germline CDR1 is DFQATT and CDR2 is SNEGSKA (reference sequence). This CDR3 is 14 amino acids long. CDR3 residues: CSARRGQGIHEQYF.

The chain couples TRBV12-3 or TRBV12-4 to TRBJ2-1. The CDR3 totals 14 residues. The CDR3: CASSTSGAYNEQFF.

This chain links TRBV5-1 with TRBJ2-1; TCRdb lists TRBD1, though no DNA is available to test this call. Germline CDR1 and CDR2: SGHRS and YFSETQ. This CDR3 has 16 residues. CDR3: CASSLTIGTAYNEQFF.

This chain uses TRBV29-1 with TRBJ2-3; TCRdb picks TRBD1, but there is no DNA to check that call. There are 15 residues in the CDR3. Germline CDR1 and CDR2: SQVTM and ANQGSEA. CDR3 sequence: CSVGDTGTGVDTQYF.

This chain links TRBV12-3 or TRBV12-4 with TRBJ1-2. CDR3 length equals 14 residues. The CDR3 protein is CASSFQSRGLGYTF.

CDR3: CATSRGASGNTIYF. The chain has TRBV15 and TRBJ1-3. The CDR3 runs to 14 residues. CDR1 and CDR2 (germline): LNHNV, YYDKDF (reference sequence). Using reference TRBV15 and TRBJ1-3 for the parts outside the CDR3, the full variable domain is DAMVIQNPRYQVTQFGKPVTLSCSQTLNHNVMYWYQQKSSQAPKLLFHYYDKDFNNEADTPDNFQSRRPNTSFCFLDIRSPGLGDTAMYLCATSRGASGNTIYFGEGSWLTVV.

The chain joins TRBV3-1 to TRBJ1-6; TCRdb selects TRBD1, and the lack of DNA leaves this call unchecked. This CDR3 is 14 amino acids long. The germline CDR1 and CDR2 sequences are LGHDT and YNNKEL (reference sequence). The CDR3 loop is CASSLGDQNSPLHF.

The J gene is TRBJ2-4, the V gene TRBV15; checking the TCRdb D call of TRBD1 is not possible without DNA. This CDR3 contains 18 residues. Germline-derived CDR1 and CDR2 are LNHNV and YYDKDF (reference sequence). The CDR3 here is CATSTGQGRGEAKNIQYF.

CDR3 region: CASSLGQSTFYNEQFF. The genes are TRBV6-2 or TRBV6-3 and TRBJ2-1; lacking DNA, the TRBD1 call made by TCRdb goes unchecked. The CDR3 length is 16 residues. Germline V lookup: CDR1 MNHEY, CDR2 SVGEGT.

The rearrangement joins TRBV30 to TRBJ2-7; without DNA, the TCRdb call of TRBD1 cannot be checked. The germline gives CDR1 GTSNPN, CDR2 SVGIG (reference sequence). The CDR3 has 14 amino acids. CDR3 sequence: CAWSGGTGLSEQYF.

This sequence joins TRBV20-1 and TRBJ2-1; there is no DNA to check the TCRdb D call of TRBD2. CDR1 is DFQATT, CDR2 SNEGSKA, per germline (reference sequence). This CDR3 has 15 residues. This chain's CDR3 is CSATPVTSGINEQFF.

The genes are TRBV5-1 and TRBJ2-3; TCRdb designates TRBD1, a call that cannot be tested without DNA. The CDR3 length is 14 residues. Germline V CDR1 and CDR2: SGHRS, YFSETQ. This chain's CDR3 is CASSTGAGADTQYF.

CDR3 sequence: CAIRWGEVGDYEQYF. This chain connects TRBV10-3 to TRBJ2-7; TCRdb indicates TRBD1, and absent DNA this call remains unverified. Germline loops: CDR1 ENHRY, CDR2 SYGVKD. The CDR3 is 15 residues long.

The chain has TRBV24-1 and TRBJ2-1. The V gene's germline CDR1 is KGHDR and CDR2 SFDVKD. The CDR3 covers 14 residues. The CDR3 loop reads CATSISGFYNEQFF.

The chain joins TRBV7-3 to TRBJ2-3; the TRBD2 assignment by TCRdb is unverifiable without DNA. Germline loops: CDR1 SGHTA, CDR2 FQGTGA. CDR3 length: 17 amino acids. The CDR3 reads CASSLPPSGGASDTQYF.

The chain carries TRBV7-3 and TRBJ2-2; TCRdb picks TRBD2, but there is no DNA to check that call. This CDR3 has 19 residues. Germline V lookup: CDR1 SGHTA, CDR2 FQGTGA. CDR3: CASSSPGLAGLTNTGELFF.

In terms of frequency, this clonotype is medium-sized. CDR3 residues: CASSLVQDGTQYF. V is TRBV7-2 and J is TRBJ2-5. CDR3 length: 13 residues. Per germline, CDR1 SGHTA and CDR2 FQGNSA. The full variable domain, its missing parts supplied by reference TRBV7-2 and TRBJ2-5, is GAGVSQSPSNKVTEKGKDVELRCDPISGHTALYWYRQSLGQGLEFLIYFQGNSAPDKSGLPSDRFSAERTGGSVSTLTIQRTQQEDSAVYLCASSLVQDGTQYFGPGTRLLVL.